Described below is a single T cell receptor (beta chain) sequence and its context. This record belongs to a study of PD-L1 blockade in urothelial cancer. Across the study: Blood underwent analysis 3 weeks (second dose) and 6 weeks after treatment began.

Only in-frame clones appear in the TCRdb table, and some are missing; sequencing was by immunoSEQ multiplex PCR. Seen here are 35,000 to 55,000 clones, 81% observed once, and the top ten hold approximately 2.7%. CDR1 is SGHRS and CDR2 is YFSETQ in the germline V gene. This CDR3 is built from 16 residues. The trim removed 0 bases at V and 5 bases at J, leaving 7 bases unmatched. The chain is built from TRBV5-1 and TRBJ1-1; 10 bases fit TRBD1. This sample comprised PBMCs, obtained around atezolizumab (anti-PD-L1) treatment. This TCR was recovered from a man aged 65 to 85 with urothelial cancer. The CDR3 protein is CASSLGLGTGETEAFF. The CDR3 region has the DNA TGCGCCAGCAGCTTGGGCTTGGGGACAGGGGAAACTGAAGCTTTCTTT.